This TCR beta chain is drawn from a study of T cells in Graves' hyperthyroidism and ophthalmopathy. Uncontrolled infection, other autoimmune disease, pregnancy or lactation disqualified patients from enrolment. On the basis of clinical symptoms, serum thyroxine and TRAb, thyroid ultrasound and orbital computed tomography, diagnoses were made. The V and J ends lost 5 bases and 3 bases respectively, with 11 bases between them. The germline CDR1 and CDR2 sequences are SGHRS and YFSETQ. This CDR3 spans 13 amino acids. This clonotype was seen repeatedly, ten times or more. TCR beta CDR3 region amplification was performed from RNA transcripts. HTBI primers were the set used in a first-round RT-PCR of the TCR CDR3. TCRdb called the multiplex PCR reads again in MiXCR, with one record for every CDR3 protein. The sample yields about 610,000 distinct CDR3 sequences, roughly 14% seen once.

This TCR was recovered from a woman in her thirties or forties with Graves' ophthalmopathy. The material sequenced was blood. J is TRBJ2-5 and V is TRBV5-1, with D possibly matching TRBD1 (5 bases). Written as DNA, the CDR3 is TGCGCCAGCAGTACCGCGACAGAAGAGACCCAGTACTTC. It yields the protein CASSTATEETQYF.